This T cell receptor beta chain was retrieved from a study of blood T cells in healthy people across ages. Study-wide results and caveats: Unsorted PBMCs blocked a conclusive comparison of naive and antigen-experienced cells.

With respect to this clonotype: The antigen remains unidentified.

The use of a sample-barcoded 5' primer and a J-beta primer mix characterized a second PCR of roughly 6 to 11 cycles. A template-switch adaptor that had 12 random nucleotides put a tag on each cDNA molecule. Each CDR3 protein is one row after TCRdb ran MiXCR on the 5' RACE reads. The table records around 800,000 distinct CDR3 sequences, less than 60% of them present only once. The V gene's germline CDR1 is GTSNPN and CDR2 SVGIG (reference sequence). This CDR3 has 15 residues. The V and J ends lost 3 bases and 0 bases respectively, with 13 bases between them. Donors ranged from roughly 6 to 100 years old and were healthy Caucasians in Russia.

The chain has TRBV30 and TRBJ2-3; the D gene could be TRBD1 or TRBD2 (5 bases each). Sequenced sample: blood. This clonotype originated in an elderly man in good health. The DNA for the CDR3 is TGTGCCTGGAGAACCTGGGACCGCAGCACAGATACGCAGTATTTT. Translated: CAWRTWDRSTDTQYF.